This passage covers 27 T cell receptor beta chains from one sample sequenced in a study of stem cell transplantation in POMP-related autoinflammatory disease. TCRdb keeps only in-frame clones here, not all; method: immunoSEQ multiplex PCR. Here the sample spans some 69,000 clones, more than 75% being singletons. The sample in question was CD4+ T cells from PBMCs, obtained after stem cell transplantation. The receptors come from a human patient with POMP-related autoinflammation and immune dysregulation (PRAID). Some T cells may possibly be graft donor cells.

This clone occurred a few times. The chain is built from TRBV24-1 and TRBJ2-1, with 12 bases aligning to TRBD2. The CDR3 covers 15 residues. Losses at the gene ends were 4 bases for V and 7 bases for J; bases not matched to a gene: 4. Germline assignment: CDR1 KGHDR and CDR2 SFDVKD. In DNA, the CDR3 is TGTGCCACCAGTGACCTAGCGGGAGGGATGAATGAGCAGTTCTTC. Translating gives CATSDLAGGMNEQFF.

This chain connects TRBV19 to TRBJ2-2; D is possibly TRBD1 or TRBD2 (5 bases each). Deletions cut 5 bases from V and 1 base from J, with 14 bases between. Germline V gene data show CDR1 as LNHDA and CDR2 as SQIVND (reference sequence). This CDR3 has 16 residues. CDR3 sequence reads: CASSPRGGENTGELFF. The CDR3 bases are TGTGCCAGTAGTCCCCGGGGCGGAGAGAACACCGGGGAGCTGTTTTTT.

The genes are TRBV25-1 and TRBJ1-5; 8 bases are shared with TRBD1. In germline, CDR1 is MGHDK, CDR2 SYGVNS. This CDR3 has 14 residues. With 4 bases clipped from V and 2 bases from J, the junction kept 1 base outside the gene matches. CDR3: CASSGTGRNQPQHF. Written as DNA, the CDR3 is TGTGCCAGCAGTGGGACAGGGCGCAATCAGCCCCAGCATTTT.

The chain uses TRBV6-5 and TRBJ1-4, with D possibly TRBD1 on 5 matching bases. Trimming pared 6 bases from V and 7 bases from J, leaving 15 bases between. CDR1 and CDR2 (germline): MNHEY, SVGAGI. The CDR3 has 14 residues. CDR3 in DNA: TGTGCCAGCAGAGAGGGGCGTGATGGTGAAAAACTGTTTTTT. Translated, it gives CASREGRDGEKLFF.

The chain has TRBV28 and TRBJ2-2; D gene unclear. CDR1 and CDR2 (germline): MDHEN, SYDVKM. The CDR3 covers 12 residues. Trimming cost V 3 bases and J 2 bases, with 1 base left between them. This chain's CDR3 is CASSFNTGELFF. For the CDR3, the DNA is TGTGCCAGCAGTTTTAACACCGGGGAGCTGTTTTTT.

The DNA for the CDR3 is TGTGCCTGGAGTGTATCAGGGGTCCCAGAGACCCAGTACTTC. Translated: CAWSVSGVPETQYF. The genes are TRBV30 and TRBJ2-5; D perhaps matches TRBD1 (6 bases). CDR3 length: 14 residues. Germline V gives CDR1 GTSNPN, CDR2 SVGIG (reference sequence). The V end was cut by 0 bases, the J end by 4 bases, with 12 bases between.

The genes are TRBV9 and TRBJ2-3; tentative D call: TRBD1 (5 bases). Germline V CDR1 and CDR2: SGDLS, YYNGEE. This CDR3 region has 14 residues. V was pared by 2 bases and J by 0 bases, with 7 bases between. The CDR3: CASSVAGSTDTQYF. Written as DNA, the CDR3 is TGTGCCAGCAGCGTGGCAGGGAGCACAGATACGCAGTATTTT.

This CDR3 is CASSLGGVPENNEQFF. The CDR3 nucleotides are TGTGCCAGCAGCTTGGGGGGAGTCCCGGAAAACAATGAGCAGTTCTTC. The chain uses TRBV5-4 and TRBJ2-1, with D possibly being TRBD2 (5 bases). V lost 0 bases and J 5 bases, leaving 15 bases between the germline ends. CDR1 and CDR2 from the germline V gene are SGHNT and YYREEE (reference sequence). This CDR3 has 16 residues. Together with reference TRBV5-4 and TRBJ2-1, the CDR3 gives the full variable domain: ETGVTQSPTHLIKTRGQQVTLRCSSQSGHNTVSWYQQALGQGPQFIFQYYREEENGRGNFPPRFSGLQFPNYSSELNVNALELDDSALYLCASSLGGVPENNEQFFGPGTRLTVL.

The chain carries TRBV4-1 and TRBJ2-3; 8 bases match TRBD2. The CDR3 contains 15 residues. J gave up 1 base and V 1 base, and 1 base lay outside the gene matches. Per the germline V gene, CDR1 is MGHRA and CDR2 is YSYEKL. CDR3 residues: CASSQGSGGTDTQYF. The CDR3 DNA sequence: TGCGCCAGCAGCCAAGGTAGCGGGGGCACAGATACGCAGTATTTT.

The CDR3 spells CASSHGLYNEQFF. CDR3 sequence (DNA): TGTGCCAGCAGCCATGGACTGTACAATGAGCAGTTCTTC. This chain joins TRBV5-4 and TRBJ2-1; the D gene is possibly TRBD2 (5 bases). V lost 4 bases and J 4 bases, leaving 9 bases between the germline ends. This CDR3 comprises 13 residues. Germline CDR1 is SGHNT and CDR2 is YYREEE (reference sequence).

The genes are TRBV30 and TRBJ2-3; 10 bases map to TRBD2. In germline, CDR1 is GTSNPN, CDR2 SVGIG (reference sequence). The V and J ends lost 0 bases and 1 base, in that order; junction bases with no gene match: 1. The CDR3 runs 15 residues. The DNA for the CDR3 is TGTGCCTGGAGTGTAGCGGGAGGGGGCACAGATACGCAGTATTTT. It codes for CAWSVAGGGTDTQYF.

This clone was seen just once. The V and J genes are TRBV28 and TRBJ2-7, with 7 bases identical to TRBD1. The V gene end was trimmed by 7 bases and the J gene end by 3 bases; junction bases not matched to a gene: 9. Germline V gene data show CDR1 as MDHEN and CDR2 as SYDVKM. This CDR3 contains 14 residues. The CDR3 is CASNTPGQIYEQYF. CDR3 DNA: TGTGCCAGCAATACTCCGGGACAGATCTACGAGCAGTACTTC.

The V and J genes are TRBV5-4 and TRBJ2-1, with TRBD2 matching 13 bases. CDR3 length: 18 residues. The trim removed 4 bases at V and 3 bases at J, leaving 10 bases unmatched. CDR1 is SGHNT, CDR2 YYREEE, per germline (reference sequence). DNA of the CDR3: TGTGCCAGCAGCCGGACTAGCGGGAGCCGGGTTAGCTACAATGAGCAGTTCTTC. Amino acid sequence: CASSRTSGSRVSYNEQFF.

This chain connects TRBV5-6 to TRBJ2-2, with D hard to call. V was clipped by 2 bases and J by 5 bases, with 7 bases between them. Germline V gene sequence: CDR1 SGHDT, CDR2 YYEEEE. The CDR3 contains 13 residues. In nucleotides, the CDR3 is TGTGCCAGCAGCTTACTGGGGACCGGGGAGCTGTTTTTT. This translates into CASSLLGTGELFF.

The chain couples TRBV19 to TRBJ2-1; the D call may be TRBD1 or TRBD2 (5 bases each). Trimming removed 7 bases from V and 0 bases from J, with 13 bases in between. The V gene's germline CDR1 is LNHDA and CDR2 SQIVND (reference sequence). The CDR3 loop spans 15 amino acids. CDR3 loop: CASTLGDASYNEQFF. CDR3 in DNA: TGTGCCAGTACCCTAGGGGACGCCTCCTACAATGAGCAGTTCTTC.

This clone was recorded once. This rearrangement joins TRBV5-1 to TRBJ2-7; TRBD1 aligns across 10 bases. CDR3 length equals 14 residues. Unmatched junction bases numbered 5, after V lost 4 bases and J lost 4 bases. The germline V gene encodes CDR1 SGHRS and CDR2 YFSETQ. The CDR3 DNA sequence: TGCGCCAGCAGCCTACGGGACAGGGGTTACGAGCAGTACGTC. It is translated as CASSLRDRGYEQYV.

This clone was recorded once. The chain joins TRBV6-5 to TRBJ1-6; 9 bases line up with TRBD1. Trimming took 7 bases from V and 10 from J; bases not matched to a gene: 8. The CDR3 extends over 14 amino acids. CDR1 and CDR2 from the germline V gene are MNHEY and SVGAGI. The DNA for the CDR3 is TGTGCCAGCACCCTGGGACAGGGATGGTCACCCCTCCACTTT. Residues: CASTLGQGWSPLHF.

The chain has TRBV28 and TRBJ1-3; perhaps TRBD1 as D (6 bases). This CDR3 has 15 amino acids. Germline V gives CDR1 MDHEN, CDR2 SYDVKM. With 7 bases removed from V and 4 bases from J, the gap between germline ends came to 17 bases. As DNA, the CDR3 is TGTGCCAGCACTGTCCGGACAGCCCAGGGAAACACCATATATTTT. This sequence encodes CASTVRTAQGNTIYF.

The chain joins TRBV10-3 to TRBJ2-3; no clear D. The CDR3 extends over 15 amino acids. In germline, CDR1 is ENHRY, CDR2 SYGVKD. Deletions cut 3 bases from V and 4 bases from J, with 14 bases between. The DNA of the CDR3 is TGTGCCATCAGTGACCCGACTTATGAGTCAGATACGCAGTATTTT. Translating it yields CAISDPTYESDTQYF.

The V call is TRBV7-8, the J call TRBJ2-7; TRBD2 aligns across 13 bases. The J segment lost 3 bases and the V segment lost 5 bases, leaving 13 bases of the junction unmatched. Germline CDR1 SGHVS, CDR2 FQNEAQ. The CDR3 extends over 18 amino acids. The CDR3: CASSPRLAGGLLFYEQYV. Written as DNA, the CDR3 is TGTGCCAGCAGCCCTAGACTAGCGGGGGGCCTACTGTTCTACGAGCAGTACGTC.

The chain uses TRBV2 and TRBJ2-7; possibly TRBD1 or TRBD2 for D (5 bases each). Germline assignment: CDR1 SNHLY and CDR2 FYNNEI. V gave up 4 bases and J gave up 3 bases, with 10 bases separating them. The CDR3 spans 13 residues. The CDR3: CASSVGDRYEQYF. The CDR3 nucleotides are TGTGCCAGCAGTGTGGGGGATCGCTACGAGCAGTACTTC.

The rearrangement uses TRBV28 and TRBJ1-2; D gene unclear. CDR3 length equals 15 residues. The germline V gene has CDR1 MDHEN and CDR2 SYDVKM. Trimming removed 8 bases from V and 5 bases from J, with 21 bases in between. CDR3 sequence reads: CASRNPEPQMYGYTF. CDR3 bases: TGTGCCAGCCGCAACCCGGAGCCACAGATGTATGGCTACACCTTC.

The V gene is TRBV19, the J gene TRBJ2-1; 11 bases align to TRBD2. CDR1 and CDR2 from the germline V gene are LNHDA and SQIVND (reference sequence). J gave up 8 bases and V 4 bases, and 10 bases lay outside the gene matches. The CDR3 length is 16 residues. The CDR3 loop reads CASSKTPLAGAYEQFF. CDR3 nucleotides: TGTGCCAGTAGTAAGACCCCACTAGCGGGAGCGTATGAGCAGTTCTTC.

The chain links TRBV28 to TRBJ2-7; 7 bases are shared with TRBD2. This CDR3 comprises 16 residues. After removal of 1 base from V and 2 bases from J, the junction contained 8 bases not matched to a gene. Germline V lookup: CDR1 MDHEN, CDR2 SYDVKM. The CDR3 here is CASSLSRLALAYEQYF. The CDR3 nucleotides read TGTGCCAGCAGTTTATCTAGACTAGCTCTTGCCTACGAGCAGTACTTC.

This clone was observed once. The identical CDR3 is also encoded by other nucleotide sequences in the sample. V is TRBV30 and J is TRBJ2-5, with D maybe TRBD2 (5 bases). The CDR3 covers 14 residues. V dropped 0 bases and J dropped 2 bases, with 10 bases sitting between them. Germline V CDR1 and CDR2: GTSNPN, SVGIG (reference sequence). In DNA form, the CDR3 reads TGTGCCTGGAGTGTGGGCGGGTCACAAGAGACCCAGTACTTC. Its protein is CAWSVGGSQETQYF.

The count of this clone is one. This rearrangement joins TRBV28 to TRBJ1-2, with D maybe TRBD1 (5 bases). The CDR3 consists of 14 residues. V gave up 6 bases and J gave up 4 bases, with 15 bases separating them. Germline V gene data show CDR1 as MDHEN and CDR2 as SYDVKM. The CDR3 region has the DNA TGTGCCAGCAGGCATGGGGGGACGATCTATGGCTACACCTTC. Its translation: CASRHGGTIYGYTF.

The V gene is TRBV19, the J gene TRBJ2-1, with 7 bases that match TRBD2. Germline CDR1 is LNHDA and CDR2 is SQIVND (reference sequence). The CDR3 has 14 residues. With 4 bases clipped from V and 8 bases from J, the junction kept 8 bases outside the gene matches. DNA of the CDR3: TGTGCCAGTAGTAAAGGGTCTGGGGGGGATGAGCAGTTCTTC. Protein sequence: CASSKGSGGDEQFF.